A selection of T cell receptor beta chains follows, all from one sample in a study of blood T cells in healthy people across ages. TCRdb used MiXCR to reprocess the 5' RACE reads, holding one entry per CDR3 protein. The table includes fewer than 2,000,000 distinct CDR3 sequences, about 39% detected once. Specimen: blood. The receptor source for this set is a human donor in good health. Each CDR3 is given with its conserved first and last residue. D genes are given only for firm matches. Clone size is not always given. Where it is, it says once, few, many or a class for expanded clones.

CDR3 DNA: TGTGCCAGTCGGAGGGGATTAGGCAATGAGCAGTTCTTC; CDR3 protein: CASRRGLGNEQFF; clone size: .; J gene: TRBJ2-1; V gene: TRBV12-3/TRBV12-4; D gene: .
CDR3 DNA: TGTGCCAGCAGCCTCGGACAGGGGGAAGATTCACCCCTCCACTTT; CDR3 protein: CASSLGQGEDSPLHF; clone size: few; J gene: TRBJ1-6; V gene: TRBV3-1; D gene: TRBD1
CDR3 DNA: TGTGCCAGCAGTTTATCTGCAGGGTCCATATACGAGCAGTACTTC; CDR3 protein: CASSLSAGSIYEQYF; clone size: .; J gene: TRBJ2-7; V gene: TRBV27; D gene: .
CDR3 DNA: TGTGCCAGCAGCTCAGTAGTAGAGTACGAGCAGTACTTC; CDR3 protein: CASSSVVEYEQYF; clone size: .; J gene: TRBJ2-7; V gene: TRBV7-2; D gene: .
CDR3 DNA: TGTGCCAGCAGTTTCACCGGGACGGCCGTTACCTACGAGCAGTACTTC; CDR3 protein: CASSFTGTAVTYEQYF; clone size: .; J gene: TRBJ2-7; V gene: TRBV6-2/TRBV6-3; D gene: .
CDR3 DNA: TGTGCCAGCAGCTTACCCACAGGGGACGAGCAGTACTTC; CDR3 protein: CASSLPTGDEQYF; clone size: once; J gene: TRBJ2-7; V gene: TRBV7-9; D gene: TRBD1
CDR3 DNA: TGTGCCAGTCGCCACGGGACGCACCCGACGGAGACCCAGTACTTC; CDR3 protein: CASRHGTHPTETQYF; clone size: few; J gene: TRBJ2-5; V gene: TRBV2; D gene: .
CDR3 DNA: TGTGCCAGCAGCCCCTGGGGTCTCACAGATACGCAGTATTTT; CDR3 protein: CASSPWGLTDTQYF; clone size: .; J gene: TRBJ2-3; V gene: TRBV7-8; D gene: .
CDR3 DNA: TGTGCCAGCAGTGACCCCGGGACAGGGCATGGCTACACCTTC; CDR3 protein: CASSDPGTGHGYTF; clone size: .; J gene: TRBJ1-2; V gene: TRBV25-1; D gene: TRBD1
CDR3 DNA: TGCGCCAGCAGCCCACTAGCGGGGACATACAATGAGCAGTTCTTC; CDR3 protein: CASSPLAGTYNEQFF; clone size: many; J gene: TRBJ2-1; V gene: TRBV4-3; D gene: TRBD2
CDR3 DNA: TGTGCCAGCAGTTTAAATCGGCTTGGCTACGAGCAGTACTTC; CDR3 protein: CASSLNRLGYEQYF; clone size: few; J gene: TRBJ2-7; V gene: TRBV12-3/TRBV12-4; D gene: .
CDR3 DNA: TGCGCCAGCAGCGCCGGGACAGGGTTCGGAAACACCATATATTTT; CDR3 protein: CASSAGTGFGNTIYF; clone size: few; J gene: TRBJ1-3; V gene: TRBV5-1; D gene: TRBD1
CDR3 DNA: TGTGCCAGCAGCAGAGGCTCAACAAACTCCTACAATGAGCAGTTCTTC; CDR3 protein: CASSRGSTNSYNEQFF; clone size: once; J gene: TRBJ2-1; V gene: TRBV21-1; D gene: .
CDR3 DNA: TGTGCCATCAGTGAAGGGACGGCGGCGACTGAAGCTTTCTTT; CDR3 protein: CAISEGTAATEAFF; clone size: .; J gene: TRBJ1-1; V gene: TRBV10-3; D gene: .
CDR3 DNA: TGTGCCAGCAGCTTGCTCGTACAAGAGACCCAGTACTTC; CDR3 protein: CASSLLVQETQYF; clone size: few; J gene: TRBJ2-5; V gene: TRBV7-2; D gene: .
CDR3 DNA: TGTGCCAGCAGTTCGAATATGGGACTTCAGCCCCAGCATTTT; CDR3 protein: CASSSNMGLQPQHF; clone size: .; J gene: TRBJ1-5; V gene: TRBV27; D gene: .
CDR3 DNA: TGCGCCAGCAGACGGGACAGGGAGAACACCATATATTTT; CDR3 protein: CASRRDRENTIYF; clone size: .; J gene: TRBJ1-3; V gene: TRBV5-1; D gene: TRBD1
CDR3 DNA: TGTGCCAGCAGCTTAGGCCGTCGAAACCACTACGAGCAGTACTTC; CDR3 protein: CASSLGRRNHYEQYF; clone size: .; J gene: TRBJ2-7; V gene: TRBV13; D gene: .
CDR3 DNA: TGTGCCAGCAGCCAGAGGCGGGGGGGCAATGAGCAGTTCTTC; CDR3 protein: CASSQRRGGNEQFF; clone size: few; J gene: TRBJ2-1; V gene: TRBV7-2; D gene: TRBD2
CDR3 DNA: TGCAGCGTTATGGGGCAGGCCGTAGATACGCAGTATTTT; CDR3 protein: CSVMGQAVDTQYF; clone size: .; J gene: TRBJ2-3; V gene: TRBV29-1; D gene: .
CDR3 DNA: TGTGCCAGCAGCCATCCGATCAATTCCGGGACCGGGGATCCTTCGGGTACGCAGTATTTT; CDR3 protein: CASSHPINSGTGDPSGTQYF; clone size: few; J gene: TRBJ2-3; V gene: TRBV2; D gene: .
CDR3 DNA: TGTGCCAGCAGCTATCTAGCGGGGACTTACAATGAGCAGTTCTTC; CDR3 protein: CASSYLAGTYNEQFF; clone size: .; J gene: TRBJ2-1; V gene: TRBV7-9; D gene: TRBD2
CDR3 DNA: TGTGCCAGCAGCCAAGACAGGGACGGTGATGAAAAACTGTTTTTT; CDR3 protein: CASSQDRDGDEKLFF; clone size: few; J gene: TRBJ1-4; V gene: TRBV4-2; D gene: .
CDR3 DNA: TGCAGTGCTCTACGGACACGCTACACTGAAGCTTTCTTT; CDR3 protein: CSALRTRYTEAFF; clone size: .; J gene: TRBJ1-1; V gene: TRBV20-1; D gene: .
CDR3 DNA: TGCGCCAGCAGCCCCCGAGACCAGGGGGGGCTCGAGCAGTACTTC; CDR3 protein: CASSPRDQGGLEQYF; clone size: few; J gene: TRBJ2-7; V gene: TRBV5-1; D gene: .
CDR3 DNA: TGTGCCAGCACCCCGGGGGGGCTAACCTACGAGCAGTACTTC; CDR3 protein: CASTPGGLTYEQYF; clone size: few; J gene: TRBJ2-7; V gene: TRBV6-5; D gene: TRBD2
CDR3 DNA: TGTGCCAGCAGCCGTCTGACTAGCGGGATGTATCAAGAGACCCAGTACTTC; CDR3 protein: CASSRLTSGMYQETQYF; clone size: few; J gene: TRBJ2-5; V gene: TRBV28; D gene: TRBD2
CDR3 DNA: TGCAGTGCGGGGAGGTTTACCTCCTACAATGAGCAGTTCTTC; CDR3 protein: CSAGRFTSYNEQFF; clone size: .; J gene: TRBJ2-1; V gene: TRBV20-1; D gene: .
CDR3 DNA: TGTGCCAGCAGCTTAATGGGCGGGGGGGCCGCAGATACGCAGTATTTT; CDR3 protein: CASSLMGGGAADTQYF; clone size: .; J gene: TRBJ2-3; V gene: TRBV7-2; D gene: TRBD2
CDR3 DNA: TGTGCCAGCAGTTCCCTGCTTGGTAATTCACCCCTCCACTTT; CDR3 protein: CASSSLLGNSPLHF; clone size: .; J gene: TRBJ1-6; V gene: TRBV28; D gene: .
CDR3 DNA: TGCAGTGCCGTCTCATGGGACGGGTGGAATGAGCAGTACTTC; CDR3 protein: CSAVSWDGWNEQYF; clone size: once; J gene: TRBJ2-5; V gene: TRBV20-1; D gene: .
CDR3 DNA: TGTGCCAGCAGCACCGGACAGTACCGTCCCCAGCATTTT; CDR3 protein: CASSTGQYRPQHF; clone size: few; J gene: TRBJ1-5; V gene: TRBV7-9; D gene: .
CDR3 DNA: TGCAGTGGACTAGAGGGGCGAGAGACCCAGTACTTC; CDR3 protein: CSGLEGRETQYF; clone size: .; J gene: TRBJ2-5; V gene: TRBV20-1; D gene: .
CDR3 DNA: TGTGCCAGCAGCTTAAGGAGTGCGGTGCGGGGGGATTCCTACAATGAGCAGTTCTTC; CDR3 protein: CASSLRSAVRGDSYNEQFF; clone size: .; J gene: TRBJ2-1; V gene: TRBV7-2; D gene: TRBD2
CDR3 DNA: TGTGCCAGCAGTATCTGGGTGAGTGAAGCTTTCTTT; CDR3 protein: CASSIWVSEAFF; clone size: .; J gene: TRBJ1-1; V gene: TRBV12-3/TRBV12-4; D gene: .
CDR3 DNA: TGTGCCAGCAGTTTAGCTTGGGACAGGGTCGGAACTCAGCCCCAGCATTTT; CDR3 protein: CASSLAWDRVGTQPQHF; clone size: .; J gene: TRBJ1-5; V gene: TRBV28; D gene: TRBD1
CDR3 DNA: TGTGCCAGCAGCTTAGTAACGGGAATGAATTCACCCCTCCACTTT; CDR3 protein: CASSLVTGMNSPLHF; clone size: once; J gene: TRBJ1-6; V gene: TRBV7-2; D gene: .
CDR3 DNA: TGCGCCAGCAGCCGGGACAACTCTGGGGCCAACGTCCCGACTTTC; CDR3 protein: CASSRDNSGANVPTF; clone size: .; J gene: TRBJ2-6; V gene: TRBV5-1; D gene: .
CDR3 DNA: TGTGCCATCAGCCAGTTGGACACTCCCCAAGAGACCCAGTACTTC; CDR3 protein: CAISQLDTPQETQYF; clone size: .; J gene: TRBJ2-5; V gene: TRBV4-2; D gene: .
CDR3 DNA: TGTGCCAGCAGTTTAGGGCCTGGAGGGCCCCTAGTGACAGATACGCAGTATTTT; CDR3 protein: CASSLGPGGPLVTDTQYF; clone size: .; J gene: TRBJ2-3; V gene: TRBV12-3/TRBV12-4; D gene: .
CDR3 DNA: TGTGCCAGCAGTGAATCTTCCTATGGCTACACCTTC; CDR3 protein: CASSESSYGYTF; clone size: few; J gene: TRBJ1-2; V gene: TRBV25-1; D gene: .
CDR3 DNA: TGTGCCATCCGGACAGGGGGTGTATTTTTGAATGAGCAGTTCTTC; CDR3 protein: CAIRTGGVFLNEQFF; clone size: .; J gene: TRBJ2-1; V gene: TRBV21-1; D gene: .
CDR3 DNA: TGTGCCAGCAGTTACTCTCTAGCGGGAGGTCAAAATGAGCAGTTCTTC; CDR3 protein: CASSYSLAGGQNEQFF; clone size: .; J gene: TRBJ2-1; V gene: TRBV6-5; D gene: TRBD2
CDR3 DNA: TGTGCCAGCAGCCTAGCCAAAGAGCAGTACTTC; CDR3 protein: CASSLAKEQYF; clone size: few; J gene: TRBJ2-5; V gene: TRBV7-2; D gene: .
CDR3 DNA: TGCAGTGCTCACTCGGACAGGTTCTACGAGCAGTACTTC; CDR3 protein: CSAHSDRFYEQYF; clone size: once; J gene: TRBJ2-7; V gene: TRBV20-1; D gene: TRBD1
CDR3 DNA: TGTGCCAGCAGCTTTACAGGGGGCGAGGGTCAGCCCCAGCATTTT; CDR3 protein: CASSFTGGEGQPQHF; clone size: .; J gene: TRBJ1-5; V gene: TRBV7-2; D gene: TRBD1
CDR3 DNA: TGTGCCAGCAGTGGGCGGGAACTGGAGCAGTACTTC; CDR3 protein: CASSGRELEQYF; clone size: .; J gene: TRBJ2-5; V gene: TRBV6-5; D gene: .
CDR3 DNA: TGCAGCGTTGAAGGGCTAGCGGGCTCCTACGAGCAGTTCTTC; CDR3 protein: CSVEGLAGSYEQFF; clone size: .; J gene: TRBJ2-1; V gene: TRBV29-1; D gene: TRBD2
CDR3 DNA: TGCGCCAGCAGCCAATCGTGGACTGGAGAGACCCAGTACTTC; CDR3 protein: CASSQSWTGETQYF; clone size: few; J gene: TRBJ2-5; V gene: TRBV4-3; D gene: .
CDR3 DNA: TGTGCCAGCGCCAACGCGGATACGCAGTATTTT; CDR3 protein: CASANADTQYF; clone size: once; J gene: TRBJ2-3; V gene: TRBV12-3/TRBV12-4; D gene: .
CDR3 DNA: TGTGCCAGCAGCTTAGAAGCGTTTACCTACGAGCAGTACTTC; CDR3 protein: CASSLEAFTYEQYF; clone size: .; J gene: TRBJ2-7; V gene: TRBV7-2; D gene: .
CDR3 DNA: TGTGCCATCGGACTAGCAAAAGATACGCAGTATTTT; CDR3 protein: CAIGLAKDTQYF; clone size: .; J gene: TRBJ2-3; V gene: TRBV10-3; D gene: TRBD2
CDR3 DNA: TGTGCCAGCAGCTTAGTGAGGGGGCTAATCACTGAAGCTTTCTTT; CDR3 protein: CASSLVRGLITEAFF; clone size: .; J gene: TRBJ1-1; V gene: TRBV7-2; D gene: TRBD1
CDR3 DNA: TGTGCCAGCAGAGTCCGGGACAGTTACAATGAGCAGTTCTTC; CDR3 protein: CASRVRDSYNEQFF; clone size: .; J gene: TRBJ2-1; V gene: TRBV12-3/TRBV12-4; D gene: TRBD1
CDR3 DNA: TGTGCCAGCAGCGGGAGGGACAGGCTTGGAGGCTACACCTTC; CDR3 protein: CASSGRDRLGGYTF; clone size: .; J gene: TRBJ1-2; V gene: TRBV7-2; D gene: TRBD1
CDR3 DNA: TGCGCCAGCAGCCAAGAATTCACAGGGCTCCCAGATACGCAGTATTTT; CDR3 protein: CASSQEFTGLPDTQYF; clone size: .; J gene: TRBJ2-3; V gene: TRBV4-1; D gene: .
CDR3 DNA: TGTGCCAGCAACTCACAGGGACCTGAAGCTTTCTTT; CDR3 protein: CASNSQGPEAFF; clone size: .; J gene: TRBJ1-1; V gene: TRBV12-3/TRBV12-4; D gene: .
CDR3 DNA: TGTGCCATCAGTGTGTCTGGAAGCTCCTACAATGAGCAGTTCTTC; CDR3 protein: CAISVSGSSYNEQFF; clone size: many; J gene: TRBJ2-1; V gene: TRBV10-3; D gene: .
CDR3 DNA: TGTGCTAGTGGTTTCTACACGTCCAGCAACCGACTAGCGCACTCCTACGAGCAGTACTTC; CDR3 protein: CASGFYTSSNRLAHSYEQYF; clone size: few; J gene: TRBJ2-7; V gene: TRBV12-5; D gene: TRBD2